This T cell receptor beta chain was sequenced in a study of cytomegalovirus exposure and HLA in healthy donors. The CDR3 consists of 15 residues. This clone was detected once. Primers: 60 Vbeta forward and 13 Jbeta reverse. The data were produced by immunoSEQ multiplex PCR, yet TCRdb's version contains in-frame clones alone and is incomplete. The sample lists a few hundred thousand clones, approximately 83% occurring once. The clonotype was recovered from a girl aged 5 to 17 in good health and CMV-seronegative. The rearrangement links TRBV12-1 to TRBJ1-1; the table's D call, TRBD1, was not checked against the DNA. TRBV12-1 has pseudogene status. What was sequenced was PBMCs. The CDR3 protein is CAMSGTVAPNTEAFF. DNA for the CDR3: TGTGCCATGTCCGGGACAGTCGCCCCGAACACTGAAGCTTTCTTT.